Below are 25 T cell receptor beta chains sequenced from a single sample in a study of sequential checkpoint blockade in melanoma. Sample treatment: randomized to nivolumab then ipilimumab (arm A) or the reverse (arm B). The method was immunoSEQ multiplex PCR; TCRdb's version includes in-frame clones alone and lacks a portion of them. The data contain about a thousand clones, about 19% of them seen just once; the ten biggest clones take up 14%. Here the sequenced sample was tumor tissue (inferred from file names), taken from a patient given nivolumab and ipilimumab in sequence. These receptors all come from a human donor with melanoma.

The CDR3 DNA is TGTGCCAGTAGACCGGGACAGGGGTTAGATACGCAGTATTTT. This codes for CASRPGQGLDTQYF. The chain carries TRBV19 and TRBJ2-3; TRBD1 matches 10 bases. V shed 6 bases, J shed 5 bases, and the junction held 5 bases outside the gene matches. The length of the CDR3 is 14 residues. Germline V CDR1 and CDR2: LNHDA, SQIVND (reference sequence).

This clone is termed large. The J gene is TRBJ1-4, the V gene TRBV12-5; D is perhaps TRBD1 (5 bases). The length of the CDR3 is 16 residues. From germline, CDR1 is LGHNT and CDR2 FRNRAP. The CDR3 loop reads CASYHRRGATNEKLFF. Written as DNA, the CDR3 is TGTGCCAGCTATCACAGGCGAGGGGCAACTAATGAAAAACTGTTTTTT. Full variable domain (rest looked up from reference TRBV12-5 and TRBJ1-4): DARVTQTPRHKVTEMGQEVTMRCQPILGHNTVFWYRQTMMQGLELLAYFRNRAPLDDSGMPKDRFSAEMPDATLATLKIQPSEPRDSAVYFCASYHRRGATNEKLFFGSGTQLSVL.

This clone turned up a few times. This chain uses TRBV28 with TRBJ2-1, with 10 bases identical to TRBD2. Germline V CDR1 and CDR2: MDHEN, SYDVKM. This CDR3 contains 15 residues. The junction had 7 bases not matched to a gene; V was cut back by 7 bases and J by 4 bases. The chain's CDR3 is CASTSGLALYNEQFF. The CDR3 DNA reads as TGTGCCAGCACTTCGGGACTAGCGCTTTACAATGAGCAGTTCTTC.

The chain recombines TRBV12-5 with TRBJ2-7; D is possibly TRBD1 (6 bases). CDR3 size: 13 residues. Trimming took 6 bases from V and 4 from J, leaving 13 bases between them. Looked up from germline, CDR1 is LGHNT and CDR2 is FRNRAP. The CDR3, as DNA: TGTGCTAGTGGGCCCGACAGGTGGTACGAGCAGTACTTC. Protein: CASGPDRWYEQYF.

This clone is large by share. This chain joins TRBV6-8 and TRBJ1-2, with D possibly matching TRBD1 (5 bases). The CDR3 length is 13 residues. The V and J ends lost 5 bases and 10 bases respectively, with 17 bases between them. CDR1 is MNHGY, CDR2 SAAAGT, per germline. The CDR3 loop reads CASSGNWDGLYTF. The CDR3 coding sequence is TGTGCCAGCAGTGGGAACTGGGACGGACTCTACACCTTC.

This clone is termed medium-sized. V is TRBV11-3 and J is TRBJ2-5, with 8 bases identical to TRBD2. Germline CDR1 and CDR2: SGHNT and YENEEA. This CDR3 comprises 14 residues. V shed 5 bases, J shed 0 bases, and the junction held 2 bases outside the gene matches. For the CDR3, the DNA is TGTGCCAGCAGCCGGGGGGGGAACCAAGAGACCCAGTACTTC. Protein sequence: CASSRGGNQETQYF.

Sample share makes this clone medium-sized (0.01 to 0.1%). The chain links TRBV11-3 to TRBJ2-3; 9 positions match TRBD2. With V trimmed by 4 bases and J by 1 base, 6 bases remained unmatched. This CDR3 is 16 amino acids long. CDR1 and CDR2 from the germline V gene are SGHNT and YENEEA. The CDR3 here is CASSSQLAGGTDTQYF. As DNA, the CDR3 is TGTGCCAGCAGCTCTCAATTAGCGGGAGGCACAGATACGCAGTATTTT.

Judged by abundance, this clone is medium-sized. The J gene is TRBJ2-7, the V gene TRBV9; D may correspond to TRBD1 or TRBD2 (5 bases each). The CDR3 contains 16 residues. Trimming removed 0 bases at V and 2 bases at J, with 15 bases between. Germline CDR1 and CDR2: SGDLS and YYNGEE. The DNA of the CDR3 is TGTGCCAGCAGCGTAGGAACCGGGACGGGAACCTACGAGCAGTACTTC. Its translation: CASSVGTGTGTYEQYF.

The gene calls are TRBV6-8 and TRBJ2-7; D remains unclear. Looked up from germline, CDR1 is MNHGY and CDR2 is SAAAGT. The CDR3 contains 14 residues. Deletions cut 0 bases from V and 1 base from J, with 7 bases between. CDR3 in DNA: TGTGCCAGCAGTTACTCGAATCCTTCCTACGAGCAGTACTTC. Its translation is CASSYSNPSYEQYF.

CDR3 nucleotides: TGTGCCAGAAGGGTAGCGAGGGAGGATCAGCCCCAGCATTTT. It yields the protein CARRVAREDQPQHF. This chain connects TRBV19 to TRBJ1-5; D unclear. Germline CDR1 LNHDA, CDR2 SQIVND (reference sequence). The V end was cut by 9 bases, the J end by 5 bases, with 17 bases between. This CDR3 contains 14 residues.

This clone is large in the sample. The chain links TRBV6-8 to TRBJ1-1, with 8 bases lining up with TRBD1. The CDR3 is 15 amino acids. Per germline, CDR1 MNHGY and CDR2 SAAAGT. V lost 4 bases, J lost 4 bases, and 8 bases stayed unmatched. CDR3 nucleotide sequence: TGTGCCAGCAGTTTCGGCAGGGGGCGCGGCACTGAAGCTTTCTTT. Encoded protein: CASSFGRGRGTEAFF.

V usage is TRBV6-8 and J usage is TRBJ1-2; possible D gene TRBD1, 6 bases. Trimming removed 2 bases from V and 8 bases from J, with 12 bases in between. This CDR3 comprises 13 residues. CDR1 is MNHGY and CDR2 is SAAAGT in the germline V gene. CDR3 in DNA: TGTGCCAGCAGTTACGGACAGCTTATGGGCTACACCTTC. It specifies CASSYGQLMGYTF.

Here the CDR3 reads CSAEGTETLQETQYF. Written as DNA, the CDR3 is TGCAGCGCCGAAGGGACAGAAACTCTCCAAGAGACCCAGTACTTC. V and J are TRBV29-1 and TRBJ2-5, with 7 bases matching TRBD1. V shed 7 bases, J shed 1 base, and the junction held 12 bases outside the gene matches. Germline V CDR1 and CDR2: SQVTM, ANQGSEA. This CDR3 has 15 amino acids.

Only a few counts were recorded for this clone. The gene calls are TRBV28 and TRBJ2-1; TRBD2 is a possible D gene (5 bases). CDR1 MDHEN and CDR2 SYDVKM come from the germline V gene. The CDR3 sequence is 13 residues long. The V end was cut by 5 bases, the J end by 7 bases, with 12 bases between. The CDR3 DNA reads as TGTGCCAGCAGTCCGGAACTAGGAAATGAGCAGTTCTTC. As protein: CASSPELGNEQFF.

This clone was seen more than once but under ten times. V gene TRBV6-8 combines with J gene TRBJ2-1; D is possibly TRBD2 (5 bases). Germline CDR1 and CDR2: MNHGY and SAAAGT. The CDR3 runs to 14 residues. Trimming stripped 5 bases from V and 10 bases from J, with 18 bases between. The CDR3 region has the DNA TGTGCCAGCAGTGAGGAAGGACTTGGCATGGAGCAGTTCTTC. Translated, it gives CASSEEGLGMEQFF.

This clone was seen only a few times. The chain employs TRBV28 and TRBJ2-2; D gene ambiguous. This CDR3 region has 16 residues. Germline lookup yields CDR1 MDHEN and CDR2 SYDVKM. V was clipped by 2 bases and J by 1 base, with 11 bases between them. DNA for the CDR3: TGTGCCAGCAGTTTAACTTTAGTGGGGAACACCGGGGAGCTGTTTTTT. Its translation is CASSLTLVGNTGELFF.

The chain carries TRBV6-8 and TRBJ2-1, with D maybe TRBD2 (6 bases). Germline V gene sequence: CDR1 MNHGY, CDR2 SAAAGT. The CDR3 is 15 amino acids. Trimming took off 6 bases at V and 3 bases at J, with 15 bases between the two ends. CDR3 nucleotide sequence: TGTGCCAGCAGCCCCACGGGACTGATCTACAATGAGCAGTTCTTC. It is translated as CASSPTGLIYNEQFF.

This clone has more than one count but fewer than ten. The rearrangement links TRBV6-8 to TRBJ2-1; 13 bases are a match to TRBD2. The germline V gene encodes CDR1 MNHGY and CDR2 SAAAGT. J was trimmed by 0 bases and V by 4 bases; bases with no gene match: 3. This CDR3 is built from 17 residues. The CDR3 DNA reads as TGTGCCAGCAGTTTGGGACTAGCGGGAATCTCCTACAATGAGCAGTTCTTC. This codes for CASSLGLAGISYNEQFF.

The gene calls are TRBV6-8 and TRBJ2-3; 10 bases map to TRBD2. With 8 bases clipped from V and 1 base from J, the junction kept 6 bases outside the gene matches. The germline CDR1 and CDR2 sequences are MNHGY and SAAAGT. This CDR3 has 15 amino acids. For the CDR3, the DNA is TGTGCCAGCCGTTCCGGGACTAGCGGCACAGATACGCAGTATTTT. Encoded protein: CASRSGTSGTDTQYF.

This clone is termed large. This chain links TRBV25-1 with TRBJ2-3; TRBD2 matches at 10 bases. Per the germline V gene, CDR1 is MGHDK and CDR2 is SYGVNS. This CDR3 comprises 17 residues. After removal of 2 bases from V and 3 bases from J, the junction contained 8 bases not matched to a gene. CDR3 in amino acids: CASSERLAGVVTDTQYF. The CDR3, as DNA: TGTGCCAGCAGTGAAAGGCTAGCGGGAGTGGTAACAGATACGCAGTATTTT. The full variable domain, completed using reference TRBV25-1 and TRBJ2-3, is EADIYQTPRYLVIGTGKKITLECSQTMGHDKMYWYQQDPGMELHLIHYSYGVNSTEKGDLSSESTVSRIRTEHFPLTLESARPSHTSQYLCASSERLAGVVTDTQYFGPGTRLTVL.

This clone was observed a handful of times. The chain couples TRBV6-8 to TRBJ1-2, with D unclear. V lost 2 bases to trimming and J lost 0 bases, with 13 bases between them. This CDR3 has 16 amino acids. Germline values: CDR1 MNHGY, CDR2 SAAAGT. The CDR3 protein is CASSYAAPIANYGYTF. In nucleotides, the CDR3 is TGTGCCAGCAGTTACGCCGCCCCAATTGCTAACTATGGCTACACCTTC.

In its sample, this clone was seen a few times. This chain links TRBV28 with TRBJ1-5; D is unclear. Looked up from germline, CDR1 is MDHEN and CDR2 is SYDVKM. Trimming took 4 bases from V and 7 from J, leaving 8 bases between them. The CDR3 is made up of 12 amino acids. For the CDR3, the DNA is TGTGCCAGCAGTTCCCCCCGACAGCCCCAGCATTTT. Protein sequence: CASSSPRQPQHF.

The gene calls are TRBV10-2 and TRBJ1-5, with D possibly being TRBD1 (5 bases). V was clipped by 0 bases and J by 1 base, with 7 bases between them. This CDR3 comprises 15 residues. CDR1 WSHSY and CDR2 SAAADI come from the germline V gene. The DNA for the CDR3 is TGCGCCAGCAGTGAGTCTGGGGGGAGCAATCAGCCCCAGCATTTT. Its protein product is CASSESGGSNQPQHF.

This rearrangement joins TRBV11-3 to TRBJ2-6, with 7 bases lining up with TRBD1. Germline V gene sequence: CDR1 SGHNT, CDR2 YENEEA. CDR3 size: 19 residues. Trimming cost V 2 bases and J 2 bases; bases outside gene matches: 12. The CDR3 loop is CASSLTLRGPGAGANVLTF. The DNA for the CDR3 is TGTGCCAGCAGCTTAACGTTGAGGGGGCCAGGGGCTGGGGCCAACGTCCTGACTTTC.

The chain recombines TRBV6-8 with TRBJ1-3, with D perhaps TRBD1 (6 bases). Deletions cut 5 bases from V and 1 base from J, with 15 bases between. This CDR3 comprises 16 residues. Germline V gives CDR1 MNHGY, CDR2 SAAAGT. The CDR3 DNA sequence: TGTGCCAGCAGTACCGGGACAAGGAGTTCTGGAAACACCATATATTTT. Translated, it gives CASSTGTRSSGNTIYF.